This T cell receptor beta chain was sequenced for a study of blood T cell repertoires in COVID-19. Background on the study: Acute-phase and convalescent COVID-19 samples originated in the United States, Italy and Spain.

Germline-derived CDR1 and CDR2 are SGHNT and YYREEE (reference sequence). J was trimmed by 6 bases and V by 3 bases; bases with no gene match: 2. The CDR3 sequence is 13 residues long. This study enrolled people aged about 18 to 100 from about two dozen US geographic areas. Categorization into cohorts depended on clinical history that participants reported. How the authors handled the data: Counts of nucleated cells, estimated from reference gene primer amplification, were obtained. The data were produced by immunoSEQ multiplex PCR, yet TCRdb's version contains in-frame clones alone and is incomplete. Clonal size and the V and J genes are those of that table, whereas D and trimming came from the DNA. The profile shows about 330,000 clones, 80% to 90% of them singletons.

The chain employs TRBV5-4 and TRBJ2-7; 11 nucleotides align to TRBD2. Sequences were obtained from PBMCs or T cells enriched from blood (not recorded which). The TCR comes from a man aged 25-40 years who had recovered from COVID-19. The CDR3 loop reads CASSSGLAGEQYF. In DNA form, the CDR3 reads TGTGCCAGCAGCTCCGGACTAGCGGGCGAGCAGTACTTC.